There are a few counts of the clone carrying this TCR beta chain. This sample was taken from a study of control samples from healthy donors and cancer patients. Repertoires were generated with immunoSEQ multiplex PCR, while TCRdb's copy carries only in-frame clones and drops some. Of around 150,000 clones listed, approximately 94% are singletons. V dropped 6 bases and J dropped 6 bases, with 15 bases sitting between them. CDR1 is SNHLY and CDR2 is FYNNEI in the germline V gene. CDR3 length: 13 amino acids. The chain combines TRBV2 with TRBJ2-7, with TRBD1 as a possible D gene (6 bases). This receptor was taken from a man between 60 and 75 years old with colorectal cancer. Sample: PBMCs. The CDR3 DNA sequence: TGTGCCAGCAGGTACAGGGACCTCGGCGAGCAGTACTTC. As protein: CASRYRDLGEQYF.